The TCR beta chain described here comes from a study of blood T cell repertoires in COVID-19. Study at large: Spain, Italy and the United States supplied samples that represented acute and convalescent COVID-19. T cells, B-cell-depleted T cells, or PBMCs supplied cDNA or gDNA.

Per the original methods: Scientists estimated how many nucleated cells there were by amplifying reference gene primers. TCRdb keeps only in-frame clones here, not all; method: immunoSEQ multiplex PCR. V, J and clone size were drawn from that table, and D and trimming were deduced from the DNA. The sample records about 150,000 clones, 82% being singletons. Per germline, CDR1 LGHNA and CDR2 YNFKEQ. CDR3 size: 16 residues. Trimming took 0 bases from V and 4 from J; bases not matched to a gene: 4. Sequenced sample: peripheral blood. The chain has TRBV4-2 and TRBJ1-2; 11 nucleotides match TRBD1. This TCR came from a human donor with acute or convalescent COVID-19. The donor label of this sample is uncertain. The CDR3 loop reads CASSQEPGQGGYGYTF. The CDR3 DNA follows: TGTGCCAGCAGCCAAGAGCCGGGACAGGGGGGCTATGGCTACACCTTC.